This T cell receptor beta chain comes out of a study of beta chain features in type 1 diabetes. Study-wide results and limits: Fewer junction insertions and more nucleotide deletions appeared in type 1 diabetes patients. Within patients, naive, central memory and Treg TCRB repertoires seemed more similar than within healthy donors. A definitive answer on HLA type influencing TCRB rearrangement was not reached here. cDNA sequencing could over-represent cells with high TCR expression.

Trimming cost V 6 bases and J 1 base, with 18 bases left between them. Germline-derived CDR1 and CDR2 are MDHEN and SYDVKM. The CDR3 consists of 16 residues. As to this clone: Its cognate antigen is unknown.

Every bit of the isolated RNA underwent reverse transcription, so sequencing read expressed TCRB transcripts. Profiling relied on immunoSEQ multiplex PCR, and the TCRdb table lists in-frame clones only, not all of them. The sample includes approximately 300,000 clones, approximately 9.9% of them seen just once. The chain carries TRBV28 and TRBJ2-5; D might be TRBD2 (6 bases). Sequences were obtained from naive CD4+ T cells from blood. This clonotype originated in a woman aged 25 to 39 in good health. CDR3 in amino acids: CASSSRGLALQETQYF. The CDR3 DNA follows: TGTGCCAGCAGCTCCCGGGGACTGGCCCTCCAAGAGACCCAGTACTTC. Supplemented by reference TRBV28 and TRBJ2-5, the full variable domain reads DVKVTQSSRYLVKRTGEKVFLECVQDMDHENMFWYRQDPGLGLRLIYFSYDVKMKEKGDIPEGYSVSREKKERFSLILESASTNQTSMYLCASSSRGLALQETQYFGPGTRLLVL.